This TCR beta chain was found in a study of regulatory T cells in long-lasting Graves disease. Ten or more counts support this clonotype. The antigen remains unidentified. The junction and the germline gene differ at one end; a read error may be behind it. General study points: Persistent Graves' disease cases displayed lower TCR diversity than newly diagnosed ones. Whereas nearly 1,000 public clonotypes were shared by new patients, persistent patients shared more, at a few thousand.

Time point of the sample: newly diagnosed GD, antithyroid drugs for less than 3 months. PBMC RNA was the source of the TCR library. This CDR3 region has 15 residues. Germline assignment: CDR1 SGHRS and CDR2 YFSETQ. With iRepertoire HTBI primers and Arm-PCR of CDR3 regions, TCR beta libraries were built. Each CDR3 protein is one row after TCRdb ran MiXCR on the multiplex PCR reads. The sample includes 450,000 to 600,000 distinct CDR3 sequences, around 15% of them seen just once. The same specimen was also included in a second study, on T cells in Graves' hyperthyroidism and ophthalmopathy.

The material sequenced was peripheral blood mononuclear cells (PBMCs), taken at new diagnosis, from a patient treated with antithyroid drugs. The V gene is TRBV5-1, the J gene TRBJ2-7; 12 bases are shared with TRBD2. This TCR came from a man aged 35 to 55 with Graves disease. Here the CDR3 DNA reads TGTGCCAGCAGCCAAACTAGCGGGAGGACCTACGAGCAGTACTTC. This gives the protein CASSQTSGRTYEQYF.